This T cell receptor (beta chain) came from a study of T cells in Graves' hyperthyroidism and ophthalmopathy. As concerns this clonotype: One junction end does not reproduce the germline sequence, and a read error may be involved.

Amplification of TCR beta CDR3 regions was performed using RNA transcripts as template. The primer set for the first-round RT-PCR of the TCR CDR3 was HTBI. MiXCR, run by TCRdb on the multiplex PCR reads, gives a single entry per CDR3 protein. The sample includes hundreds of thousands of distinct CDR3 sequences, roughly 20% of them seen just once. The CDR3 contains 15 residues. Germline CDR1 is MDHEN and CDR2 is SYDVKM. The sample was blood. The clonotype originates from a man between 45 and 60 years old with Graves' ophthalmopathy. The chain couples TRBV28 to TRBJ2-1; 8 nucleotides match TRBD1. This chain's CDR3 is CASSLAGQGYNEQLF. The CDR3 DNA reads TGTGCCAGCAGTTTAGCCGGACAGGGCTACAATGAGCAGCTCTTC.